The clone carrying this T cell receptor (beta chain) showed up just once. The data were obtained in a study of response to subunit inactivated influenza vaccine. Germline loops: CDR1 SNHLY, CDR2 FYNNEI. The CDR3 has 14 residues. With 10 bases removed from V and 0 bases from J, the gap between germline ends came to 14 bases. TCRdb fed the RT-PCR reads into MiXCR, producing one record per CDR3 protein. The sample has 550,000 to 650,000 distinct CDR3 sequences, over 9.5% seen once; the top ten hold about a tenth. The source material was PBMCs from blood, sampled on the day of vaccination. The sequence derives from a man aged 45-65 years who received an inactivated influenza vaccine. The chain links TRBV2 to TRBJ2-3, with D tentatively TRBD2 (6 bases). CDR3 sequence: CATTPSVSTDTQYF. Here the CDR3 DNA reads TGTGCCACCACCCCTAGCGTCAGCACAGATACGCAGTATTTT. Full variable domain (rest looked up from reference TRBV2 and TRBJ2-3): EPEVTQTPSHQVTQMGQEVILRCVPISNHLYFYWYRQILGQKVEFLVSFYNNEISEKSEIFDDQFSVERPDGSNFTLKIRSTKLEDSAMYFCATTPSVSTDTQYFGPGTRLTVL.